This record concerns one T cell receptor beta chain sequence. It lacks a known antigen. No much larger clone exists at a distance of one base, and base qualities are not known. The donors were healthy, HIV-negative adults who had no recently reported acute infections or vaccinations. All donors were Caucasian adults living in Nashville, Tennessee, USA. CD4+ T cells were enriched through magnetic negative selection, after which naive cells were positively selected on CD45RA and the remaining negative fraction served as the memory subset. After blood collection by leukapheresis, PBMCs were isolated using Ficoll-Histopaque density gradient centrifugation and then cryopreserved in the vapor phase of liquid nitrogen. Purity and quantity of every magnetically sorted T cell population were checked by analytical flow cytometry. Genomic DNA was isolated from each sorted fraction and quantified by UV absorbance on a Nanodrop 2000c.

The CDR3 runs 14 residues from the cysteine to the phenylalanine. CDR3 DNA is the only sequence kept; it has 42 bases, read in frame from the first base. V and J are truncated by 0 bases and 4 bases respectively, leaving an intervening sequence of 10 bases. CDR1 and CDR2 are drawn from the germline V gene: SGHRS, YFSETQ. The sample comes from a study of shared clonotypes between healthy human individuals (TCRdb year 2020). With respect to the entire study: The cohort included three men and two women between 18 and 49 years of age. Libraries were prepared and TCR repertoires were sequenced by different laboratories using diverse techniques, in order to increase sequencing depth and limit assay-specific biases. For each donor, CD4 naive and CD4 memory were each given three plates, CD8 naive was given two plates, and CD8 memory was given one plate. To estimate repertoire size and how much clonotypes are shared between individuals, the study performed deep sequencing of blood TCR repertoires from five healthy adults. Per donor, leukapheresis produced somewhere between about 0.9 and 10 billion PBMCs.

Study-wide findings and limitations: Because the study included a small number of donors, the genetic and exposure-history diversity represented was limited. About 5% of naive CD4, around 3.6% of naive CD8, roughly 2.4% of memory CD4, and about 0.4% of memory CD8 clonotypes were shared across several donors. Rarefaction of sorted-subset datasets indicated incomplete sequencing despite the large sequencing depth. Compared with non-shared clonotypes, clonotypes shared by all four sorted-subset donors had higher generation probabilities. Pairwise subsampling indicated that sequencing depth was expected to affect the degree of clonotype sharing among donors. Naive subsets generally had larger estimated clonotype richness than memory subsets did. Only blood was sampled, and tissue TCR repertoires likely differ from those in blood.

Using the deep immunoSEQ assay, multiplex PCR amplified TCR CDR3 regions from genomic DNA. Genomic DNA extracted from each cell subset was distributed evenly over all wells of several immunoSEQ 96-well plates, and each plate served as one replicate. For sorted subsets, each replicate PCR was loaded with 200 ng genomic DNA, equivalent to some 31,000 T cell genomes. Purified libraries were measured with a Qubit 3.0 fluorometer, size-checked on a Bioanalyzer 2100, and measured again with the KAPA Library Quantification kit. Each immunoSEQ 96-well plate was sequenced on its own single-read 150-cycle Illumina NextSeq 550 flow cell. The study's own analysis went as follows. Because the immunoSEQ output included only junctional sequences and no quality scores, the filtering could not be the same as the filtering used for full-length reads. To assign V/J genes and CDR3, sequences were annotated using PyIR, a Python wrapper for IgBLAST v1.9, with IMGT germline references. Reads were filtered out if the reads had weak V/J assignments (E-value above 1e-6), no CDR3, stop codons, out-of-frame junctions, or ambiguous translated residues. V3J clonotypes were defined by identical inferred V gene, J gene, and CDR3 amino acid sequence. The percentage overlap between two repertoires was calculated by dividing the number of shared unique clonotypes by the size of the smaller repertoire. Three approaches were used to assess repertoire richness: RTK rarefaction, the Chao1 estimator, and Recon v2.1 estimates of unobserved clonotypes. Generation probabilities for all TCRbeta clonotypes obtained by the gDNA method from several donors were computed using OLGA. TCRdb mirrors the immuneACCESS table, restricted to in-frame sequences. Some clones are absent from its copies; in checked studies, under half trace to an unresolved V gene, and the reason for the others is unknown. For V, J and clone size, that table is used; D and trimming come from the DNA. Here the sample has about 2 million clones; over 85% occur a single time. The ten largest clonotypes hold 0.1% to 0.15% of the sample.

This receptor was obtained from a man between 18 and 35 years old in good health. The source material was naive CD4+ T cells sorted from blood. The sample's cell subset or site label, in plain terms: CD45RA+ positively selected. The sequence is built from TRBV5-1 and TRBJ1-2; the D gene cannot be named for sure. The CDR3 amino acid sequence is: CASSLGTPTYGYTF. The nucleotide sequence reads as follows: TGCGCCAGCAGCTTGGGCACCCCGACCTATGGCTACACCTTC.